Each of the 30 T cell receptor beta chains below was sequenced from the same sample in a study of blood T cell repertoires in COVID-19. Clones were read by immunoSEQ multiplex PCR, and TCRdb kept only the in-frame ones, dropping some. Counted here are 200,000 or so clones, less than 85% occurring once; the ten biggest clones make up approximately 6%. The sequenced material came from peripheral blood. These receptors were taken from a woman aged 70-85 years with acute or convalescent COVID-19.

CDR3 sequence reads: CASSQRTSGRGGETQYF. CDR3 in DNA: TGTGCCAGCAGCCAAAGGACTAGCGGGAGGGGTGGGGAGACCCAGTACTTC. The chain is built from TRBV9 and TRBJ2-5; 15 positions match TRBD2. V gave up 4 bases and J gave up 5 bases; unmatched junction bases: 9. This CDR3 contains 17 residues. Germline loops: CDR1 SGDLS, CDR2 YYNGEE.

This clone was recorded only once. The rearrangement uses TRBV6-6 and TRBJ1-2; D possibly corresponds to TRBD1 (6 bases). Germline assignment: CDR1 MNHNY and CDR2 SVGAGI (reference sequence). V was trimmed by 6 bases and J by 5 bases, leaving 16 bases between them. The CDR3 extends over 14 amino acids. Here the CDR3 reads CASSSTTGPYGYTF. CDR3 in DNA: TGTGCCAGCAGCTCAACGACAGGACCTTATGGCTACACCTTC.

The chain combines TRBV9 with TRBJ2-3; 9 bases agree with TRBD2. The CDR3 totals 16 residues. Losses at the gene ends were 4 bases for V and 0 bases for J; bases not matched to a gene: 6. CDR1 is SGDLS and CDR2 is YYNGEE in the germline V gene. The CDR3 spells CASSLSSGESTDTQYF. CDR3 DNA sequence: TGTGCCAGCAGCCTCTCTAGCGGGGAGAGCACAGATACGCAGTATTTT.

The chain recombines TRBV5-4 with TRBJ2-1; the D gene is possibly TRBD1 (6 bases). The CDR3 has 15 amino acids. Deletions cut 2 bases from V and 2 bases from J, with 11 bases between. Germline V lookup: CDR1 SGHNT, CDR2 YYREEE (reference sequence). The CDR3 spells CASSFRQAPYNEQFF. For the CDR3, the DNA is TGTGCCAGCAGCTTCCGACAGGCACCCTACAATGAGCAGTTCTTC.

The V call is TRBV3-1 (or the pseudogene TRBV3-2), the J call TRBJ2-5; TRBD2 matches at 7 bases. With 1 base clipped from V and 5 bases from J, the junction kept 10 bases outside the gene matches. This CDR3 has 16 amino acids. Germline V gene lookup returns CDR1 LGHDT and CDR2 YNNKEL (reference sequence). The CDR3 DNA follows: TGTGCCAGCAGCCAAGGGGAGGGGCGCCGGCGGGAGACCCAGTACTTC. Its protein is CASSQGEGRRRETQYF.

V gene TRBV19 combines with J gene TRBJ2-2, with 7 bases fitting TRBD1. The CDR3 sequence is 14 residues long. The trim removed 0 bases at V and 6 bases at J, leaving 1 base unmatched. From germline, CDR1 is LNHDA and CDR2 SQIVND (reference sequence). CDR3 coding DNA: TGTGCCAGTAGTATAGATACAGGGGCCGGGGAGCTGTTTTTT. Its protein product is CASSIDTGAGELFF.

The V gene is TRBV3-1 (or the pseudogene TRBV3-2), the J gene TRBJ1-2; D possibly corresponds to TRBD1 (5 bases). The length of the CDR3 is 15 residues. With 2 bases removed from V and 6 bases from J, the gap between germline ends came to 16 bases. In germline, CDR1 is LGHDT, CDR2 YNNKEL (reference sequence). For the CDR3, the DNA is TGTGCCAGCAGCCAACTAAGGGGCGGGGAGGATGGCTACACCTTC. Translated, it gives CASSQLRGGEDGYTF.

CDR3 region: CASHGTGTTYNSPLHF. CDR3 bases: TGTGCCAGCCACGGGACAGGGACTACTTATAATTCACCCCTCCACTTT. The chain has TRBV18 and TRBJ1-6; 9 bases align to TRBD1. Trimming at V came to 8 bases and at J to 4 bases, leaving 9 bases not matched to a gene. Germline V gives CDR1 KGHSH, CDR2 LQKENI. This CDR3 region has 16 residues.

The chain is built from TRBV19 and TRBJ2-2; 7 bases map to TRBD1. The J segment lost 5 bases and the V segment lost 4 bases, leaving 13 bases of the junction unmatched. Germline lookup yields CDR1 LNHDA and CDR2 SQIVND (reference sequence). This CDR3 spans 17 amino acids. CDR3 DNA: TGTGCCAGTAGTACAATACCGGGACAGCGGAAGACCGGGGAGCTGTTTTTT. Encoded protein: CASSTIPGQRKTGELFF.

Only one count was recorded for this clone. The chain joins TRBV7-2 to TRBJ2-7, with 9 nucleotides matching TRBD1. The CDR3 is made up of 14 amino acids. Germline V gene lookup returns CDR1 SGHTA and CDR2 FQGNSA. J was trimmed by 5 bases and V by 5 bases; bases with no gene match: 7. This chain's CDR3 is CASSPRTGADEQYF. As DNA, the CDR3 is TGTGCCAGCAGCCCGCGGACAGGGGCTGACGAGCAGTACTTC. The full variable domain, completed using reference TRBV7-2 and TRBJ2-7, is GAGVSQSPSNKVTEKGKDVELRCDPISGHTALYWYRQSLGQGLEFLIYFQGNSAPDKSGLPSDRFSAERTGGSVSTLTIQRTQQEDSAVYLCASSPRTGADEQYFGPGTRLTVT.

This clone was counted a few times. The chain has TRBV11-2 and TRBJ1-1; D gene uncertain. The CDR3 consists of 14 residues. Germline V gene sequence: CDR1 SGHAT, CDR2 FQNNGV. V was cut by 5 bases and J by 1 base, with 11 bases left in between. CDR3 nucleotides: TGTGCCAGCAGCCCTACTCCAGGGAACACTGAAGCTTTCTTT. It encodes CASSPTPGNTEAFF.

The chain joins TRBV9 to TRBJ2-1; 9 bases match TRBD2. V shed 4 bases and J 0 bases; nucleotides not matched to a gene: 17. CDR3 size: 20 residues. From germline, CDR1 is SGDLS and CDR2 YYNGEE. Here the CDR3 reads CASSPWGVSGSPGSYNEQFF. The CDR3 DNA reads as TGTGCCAGCAGCCCCTGGGGGGTTAGCGGGAGTCCCGGCTCCTACAATGAGCAGTTCTTC.

V gene TRBV10-3 combines with J gene TRBJ2-1; 8 bases agree with TRBD1. Germline V CDR1 and CDR2: ENHRY, SYGVKD. This CDR3 contains 17 residues. The ends lost 6 bases at V and 6 bases at J; junction bases unmatched: 16. The CDR3 DNA is TGTGCCATCAGCGAGAATTACAGGGGGTCAATAGTCAATGAGCAGTTCTTC. This codes for CAISENYRGSIVNEQFF.

This clone has just one count. The rearrangement uses TRBV19 and TRBJ2-5; tentative D call: TRBD2 (5 bases). From germline, CDR1 is LNHDA and CDR2 SQIVND (reference sequence). There are 13 residues in the CDR3. The ends were cut back, 5 bases at V and 5 bases at J, with 12 bases in the middle. The CDR3 loop is CASSPGSTETQYF. In nucleotides, the CDR3 is TGTGCCAGTAGTCCGGGGAGTACGGAGACCCAGTACTTC.

A note on this clone: The junction departs from germline at one end; a sequencing error may be responsible. The chain combines TRBV3-1 (or the pseudogene TRBV3-2) with TRBJ2-1, with 12 nucleotides matching TRBD2. This CDR3 is 17 amino acids long. In germline, CDR1 is LGHDT, CDR2 YNNKEL (reference sequence). In nucleotides, the CDR3 is TGTGCCAGCAGCCAAGTCCTAGCGGGAGGGACCTACAAAGAGCAGTTCTTC. Its translation is CASSQVLAGGTYKEQFF.

Concerning this clone itself: Relative to the germline gene, one junction end is altered; a read error may explain this. The chain uses TRBV6-5 and TRBJ2-2, with TRBD1 as a possible D gene (6 bases). Germline loops: CDR1 MNHEY, CDR2 SVGAGI. CDR3 length equals 15 residues. CDR3 residues: CASTRDNGNSGELFF. As DNA, the CDR3 is TGTGCCAGCACCCGGGACAACGGGAACTCCGGGGAGCTGTTTTTT.

V is TRBV24-1 and J is TRBJ1-5, with 8 bases aligning to TRBD1. After removal of 2 bases from V and 8 bases from J, the junction contained 4 bases not matched to a gene. The germline V gene encodes CDR1 KGHDR and CDR2 SFDVKD. CDR3 length equals 14 residues. CDR3 region: CATSDYQGAEPQHF. The CDR3 DNA reads as TGTGCCACCAGTGATTATCAGGGGGCAGAGCCCCAGCATTTT.

The V call is TRBV24-1, the J call TRBJ1-2; no clear D gene. Germline V gene lookup returns CDR1 KGHDR and CDR2 SFDVKD. V shed 2 bases and J shed 5 bases, with 8 bases lying between them. The CDR3 consists of 13 residues. The chain's CDR3 is CATSDYNGYGYTF. CDR3 DNA sequence: TGTGCCACCAGTGATTATAACGGTTATGGCTACACCTTC.

This clone was seen a handful of times. V usage is TRBV7-3 and J usage is TRBJ2-3, with 8 positions matching TRBD1. The CDR3 contains 15 residues. Germline-derived CDR1 and CDR2 are SGHTA and FQGTGA. V lost 4 bases and J lost 1; bases outside the gene matches: 4. The CDR3 DNA reads as TGTGCCAGCAGCTCGTGGGGACAGGGCACAGATACGCAGTATTTT. Amino acid sequence: CASSSWGQGTDTQYF.

The gene calls are TRBV18 and TRBJ1-2, with D unclear. The V end lost 3 bases, the J end lost 4 bases, and 12 bases lay between the germline ends. The CDR3 consists of 14 residues. Germline V gives CDR1 KGHSH, CDR2 LQKENI. CDR3 in amino acids: CASSPAGEGYGYTF. The CDR3 nucleotides read TGTGCCAGCTCACCTGCCGGAGAGGGCTATGGCTACACCTTC.

The CDR3 spells CASSQTAGNNEQFF. The CDR3 coding sequence is TGTGCCAGCAGCCAAACGGCGGGAAACAATGAGCAGTTCTTC. V is TRBV11-3 and J is TRBJ2-1; tentatively, D is TRBD2 (6 bases). Germline V gene data show CDR1 as SGHNT and CDR2 as YENEEA. V gave up 5 bases and J gave up 5 bases, with 13 bases separating them. This CDR3 is 14 amino acids long.

The chain has TRBV5-4 and TRBJ1-1, with D perhaps TRBD1 (5 bases). V lost 3 bases and J lost 2, with 8 bases in between. CDR1 is SGHNT, CDR2 YYREEE, per germline (reference sequence). The CDR3 totals 13 residues. The CDR3 region is CASSWGGNTEAFF. CDR3 nucleotides: TGTGCCAGCAGCTGGGGGGGAAACACTGAAGCTTTCTTT.

This chain links TRBV14 with TRBJ2-3; weak D call: TRBD2 (5 bases). This CDR3 comprises 16 residues. Germline CDR1 is SGHDN and CDR2 is FVKESK. V shed 0 bases and J shed 2 bases, with 12 bases lying between them. The CDR3, as DNA: TGTGCCAGCAGCCAAGATATGGGAGACTTCACAGATACGCAGTATTTT. Residues: CASSQDMGDFTDTQYF.

The CDR3 spells CASSSGESSGNTIYF. The CDR3 bases are TGTGCCAGCAGCTCGGGGGAAAGCTCTGGAAACACCATATATTTT. The gene calls are TRBV5-8 and TRBJ1-3; the D gene is possibly TRBD1 (5 bases). Germline values: CDR1 SGHTS, CDR2 YDEGEE. The CDR3 extends over 15 amino acids. The V end was cut by 3 bases, the J end by 0 bases, with 10 bases between.

The chain combines TRBV20-1 with TRBJ2-1; TRBD2 matches 8 bases. The V gene's germline CDR1 is DFQATT and CDR2 SNEGSKA (reference sequence). This CDR3 is 19 amino acids long. V shed 3 bases, J shed 5 bases, and the junction held 21 bases outside the gene matches. The CDR3 sequence: CSASVQRESSFIGDNEQFF. In DNA form, the CDR3 reads TGCAGTGCTAGTGTGCAGCGGGAGTCCTCATTCATCGGTGACAATGAGCAGTTCTTC.

The chain links TRBV3-1 (or the pseudogene TRBV3-2) to TRBJ2-6; 7 positions agree with TRBD1. Trimming removed 8 bases from V and 11 bases from J; junction bases left unmatched: 9. The CDR3 runs to 13 residues. Per germline, CDR1 LGHDT and CDR2 YNNKEL (reference sequence). The CDR3 loop is CASGPYRGYVLTF. The CDR3 DNA reads as TGTGCCAGCGGTCCGTACAGGGGCTACGTCCTGACTTTC.

The gene calls are TRBV5-1 and TRBJ2-1; 8 positions agree with TRBD1. The CDR3 length is 16 residues. Per germline, CDR1 SGHRS and CDR2 YFSETQ. Trimming took 0 bases from V and 0 from J; bases not matched to a gene: 2. CDR3 sequence: CASSLGGTGSYNEQFF. The CDR3 bases are TGCGCCAGCAGCTTGGGCGGGACAGGCTCCTACAATGAGCAGTTCTTC.

This chain uses TRBV1 with TRBJ2-3; the table calls TRBD2, which could not be checked here. TRBV1 is classified as a pseudogene. This CDR3 contains 15 residues. CDR3 region: CTSSSPGLALNTQYF. CDR3 sequence (DNA): TGCACCAGCAGCTCCCCTGGACTGGCGTTGAATACGCAGTATTTT.

The chain recombines TRBV29-1 with TRBJ1-2, with 8 bases aligning to TRBD1. The V gene end was trimmed by 1 base and the J gene end by 7 bases; junction bases not matched to a gene: 2. CDR3 length: 12 amino acids. In germline, CDR1 is SQVTM, CDR2 ANQGSEA. Here the CDR3 DNA reads TGCAGCGTTGAAGCAGGGGGCTTTGGCTACACCTTC. Translation: CSVEAGGFGYTF.

This chain joins TRBV28 and TRBJ2-1, with a tentative D call TRBD2 (6 bases). V gave up 7 bases and J gave up 0 bases, with 19 bases separating them. CDR1 is MDHEN, CDR2 SYDVKM, per germline. The CDR3 covers 17 residues. CDR3 residues: CASKLGGILSSYNEQFF. The CDR3 coding sequence is TGTGCCAGCAAACTCGGCGGGATCCTAAGCTCCTACAATGAGCAGTTCTTC.